What follows are 19 T cell receptor beta chains derived from one specimen sequenced in a study of shared clonotypes between healthy human individuals. The data were produced by immunoSEQ multiplex PCR, yet TCRdb's version contains in-frame clones alone and is incomplete. This sample has about 2.4 million clones, with 93% found just once. The sample consisted of naive CD4+ T cells from PBMCs. The subset denotes: CD45RA+ positively selected. These receptors originate from a man between 18 and 35 years old in good health. Some clones in this sample may be carry-over from other donors' samples.

V usage is TRBV30 and J usage is TRBJ2-1; 9 bases align to TRBD1. The germline gives CDR1 GTSNPN, CDR2 SVGIG (reference sequence). The CDR3 has 15 residues. Germline trimming cut 3 bases from V and 4 bases from J; bases unmatched to any gene: 7. CDR3 region: CAWSAGTGLYNEQFF. CDR3 DNA sequence: TGTGCCTGGAGCGCCGGGACAGGGTTGTACAATGAGCAGTTCTTC.

The CDR3 nucleotides read TGTGCCAGCAGCTTAGCCCGGCACACAGATACGCAGTATTTT. This encodes CASSLARHTDTQYF. The chain joins TRBV11-2 to TRBJ2-3; D unresolved. The CDR3 is 14 amino acids. Per germline, CDR1 SGHAT and CDR2 FQNNGV. The ends were cut back, 1 base at V and 2 bases at J, with 7 bases in the middle.

This chain connects TRBV27 to TRBJ1-1, with D unclear. The V end was cut by 1 base, the J end by 4 bases, with 16 bases between. The CDR3 runs 16 residues. Germline V gene lookup returns CDR1 MNHEY and CDR2 SMNVEV (reference sequence). Written as DNA, the CDR3 is TGTGCCAGCAGTTTATTTTGGGCCGCCGATCGCACTGAAGCTTTCTTT. It specifies CASSLFWAADRTEAFF.

This clone was found a few times. The V and J genes are TRBV6-5 and TRBJ1-1; TRBD1 might be the D (6 bases). In germline, CDR1 is MNHEY, CDR2 SVGAGI. The CDR3 sequence is 15 residues long. V was shortened by 5 bases and J by 0 bases, with 13 bases between the two germline ends. CDR3 DNA sequence: TGTGCCAGCAGTCTACAACAGGGCATGAACACTGAAGCTTTCTTT. This encodes CASSLQQGMNTEAFF.

The chain recombines TRBV14 with TRBJ2-7; possible D gene TRBD2, 6 bases. The CDR3 runs to 14 residues. V shed 4 bases and J shed 9 bases, with 19 bases lying between them. The V gene's germline CDR1 is SGHDN and CDR2 FVKESK. The CDR3 coding sequence is TGTGCCAGCAGCCCGAACCCCCTCGGGGGAGGGCAGTACTTC. Protein: CASSPNPLGGGQYF.

V usage is TRBV18 and J usage is TRBJ1-1, with D uncertain. The CDR3 contains 12 residues. Germline V CDR1 and CDR2: KGHSH, LQKENI. The V gene lost 2 bases and the J gene lost 6 bases, with 7 bases spanning the gap. CDR3 loop: CASSPDFPEAFF. In DNA, the CDR3 is TGTGCCAGCTCACCAGATTTCCCTGAAGCTTTCTTT. The full variable domain, completed using reference TRBV18 and TRBJ1-1, is NAGVMQNPRHLVRRRGQEARLRCSPMKGHSHVYWYRQLPEEGLKFMVYLQKENIIDESGMPKERFSAEFPKEGPSILRIQQVVRGDSAAYFCASSPDFPEAFFGQGTRLTVV.

The rearrangement joins TRBV28 to TRBJ2-2, with D possibly TRBD2 on 6 matching bases. The CDR3 has 17 residues. Germline V gene lookup returns CDR1 MDHEN and CDR2 SYDVKM. V was shortened by 6 bases and J by 5 bases, with 22 bases between the two germline ends. The CDR3 nucleotides read TGTGCCAGCAGACCCGGAGGGGCGGGGTACCTTACCGGGGAGCTGTTTTTT. This translates into CASRPGGAGYLTGELFF.

The chain employs TRBV7-2 and TRBJ2-2, with a tentative D call TRBD1 (6 bases). V lost 2 bases and J lost 4, with 14 bases in between. This CDR3 comprises 16 residues. Germline V gene sequence: CDR1 SGHTA, CDR2 FQGNSA. The CDR3 DNA sequence: TGTGCCAGCAGCTTAAACAGGGCACGCGGCACCGGGGAGCTGTTTTTT. The encoded protein is CASSLNRARGTGELFF.

This clone was picked up one time. The same CDR3 is also encoded by other DNA sequences in this sample. V and J are TRBV5-4 and TRBJ1-2; weak D call: TRBD1 (6 bases). Germline values: CDR1 SGHNT, CDR2 YYREEE (reference sequence). V lost 4 bases and J lost 4, with 11 bases in between. CDR3 length: 13 residues. CDR3 bases: TGTGCCAGCAGCCTCGACAGGACCTATGGCTACACCTTC. Residues: CASSLDRTYGYTF.

This chain joins TRBV5-1 and TRBJ2-7; the match to TRBD2 covers 8 bases. V was clipped by 2 bases and J by 5 bases; unmatched bases: 9. Looked up from germline, CDR1 is SGHRS and CDR2 is YFSETQ. The CDR3 contains 15 residues. The CDR3 region has the DNA TGCGCCAGCAGCTTAGCCTCAGCGGGAGTAGACGAGCAGTACTTC. It specifies CASSLASAGVDEQYF.

The chain carries TRBV13 and TRBJ2-3, with 12 positions matching TRBD2. Losses at the gene ends were 4 bases for V and 0 bases for J; bases not matched to a gene: 8. Germline values: CDR1 PRHDT, CDR2 FYEKMQ (reference sequence). The CDR3 has 18 residues. For the CDR3, the DNA is TGTGCCAGCAGCTCATGGACTAGCGGGATTAGGAGCACAGATACGCAGTATTTT. It codes for CASSSWTSGIRSTDTQYF. The full variable domain, with the rest looked up from reference TRBV13 and TRBJ2-3, is AAGVIQSPRHLIKEKRETATLKCYPIPRHDTVYWYQQGPGQDPQFLISFYEKMQSDKGSIPDRFSAQQFSDYHSELNMSSLELGDSALYFCASSSWTSGIRSTDTQYFGPGTRLTVL.

J is TRBJ1-6 and V is TRBV6-6; D might be TRBD1 (5 bases). Trimming removed 4 bases from V and 7 bases from J, with 17 bases in between. The CDR3 has 16 residues. Germline V gene lookup returns CDR1 MNHNY and CDR2 SVGAGI (reference sequence). CDR3 sequence (DNA): TGTGCCAGCAGTTCAGCCCGGGGCCCTTGGAATTCACCCCTCCACTTT. Translation: CASSSARGPWNSPLHF.

The chain employs TRBV13 and TRBJ2-7; TRBD2 aligns across 8 bases. Trimming took 5 bases from V and 3 from J; bases not matched to a gene: 9. The CDR3 consists of 15 residues. Germline V gene sequence: CDR1 PRHDT, CDR2 FYEKMQ (reference sequence). DNA for the CDR3: TGTGCCAGCAGCCCACATACGAGCGGGAGCTACGAGCAGTACTTC. It yields the protein CASSPHTSGSYEQYF.

The V call is TRBV6-6, the J call TRBJ2-2; D is perhaps TRBD1 (5 bases). This CDR3 spans 12 amino acids. Germline loops: CDR1 MNHNY, CDR2 SVGAGI (reference sequence). V was shortened by 6 bases and J by 6 bases, with 8 bases between the two germline ends. CDR3 in DNA: TGTGCCAGCAGCCCCAGGGCCGGGGAGCTGTTTTTT. Residues: CASSPRAGELFF.

The chain links TRBV28 to TRBJ1-5; 7 bases agree with TRBD1. Germline V gene sequence: CDR1 MDHEN, CDR2 SYDVKM. Trimming cost V 5 bases and J 5 bases; bases outside gene matches: 15. This CDR3 is built from 17 residues. CDR3 amino acids: CASSEGGSQGDYQPQHF. CDR3 bases: TGTGCCAGCAGTGAGGGAGGAAGTCAGGGGGATTATCAGCCCCAGCATTTT.

The CDR3 nucleotides are TGTGCCACCGGCGGGGGGGTGAATAACGTATACGAGCAGTACTTC. It translates to CATGGGVNNVYEQYF. V usage is TRBV15 and J usage is TRBJ2-7, with 9 bases aligning to TRBD2. Germline CDR1 LNHNV, CDR2 YYDKDF (reference sequence). The CDR3 extends over 15 amino acids. Trimming at V came to 8 bases and at J to 4 bases, leaving 12 bases not matched to a gene.

This chain uses TRBV7-2 with TRBJ1-1; D gene unclear. The germline V and J ends were trimmed by 7 bases and 1 base, with 16 bases remaining between them. This CDR3 has 15 residues. The germline gives CDR1 SGHTA, CDR2 FQGNSA. Here the CDR3 DNA reads TGTGCCAGCACTCTAACTAGGGCAGGGAACACTGAAGCTTTCTTT. It yields the protein CASTLTRAGNTEAFF.

The genes are TRBV4-1 and TRBJ1-2, with D possibly being TRBD1 (6 bases). The ends were cut back, 2 bases at V and 1 base at J, with 11 bases in the middle. The CDR3 has 15 amino acids. Germline CDR1 reads MGHRA; CDR2 reads YSYEKL. CDR3 loop: CASSQTGTLNYGYTF. The CDR3 region has the DNA TGCGCCAGCAGCCAAACAGGGACTCTTAACTATGGCTACACCTTC.

The rearrangement links TRBV4-1 to TRBJ1-3; D ambiguous. This CDR3 contains 15 residues. Germline V gene sequence: CDR1 MGHRA, CDR2 YSYEKL. The V and J ends lost 3 bases and 0 bases respectively, with 9 bases between them. The CDR3 is CASSHPALSGNTIYF. DNA for the CDR3: TGCGCCAGCAGCCACCCCGCGCTCTCTGGAAACACCATATATTTT.